This TCR beta chain was observed in a study of T cells in localized non-small cell lung cancer. Germline lookup yields CDR1 SGHRS and CDR2 YFSETQ. The CDR3 extends over 14 amino acids. Deletions cut 5 bases from V and 0 bases from J, with 8 bases between. Method: immunoSEQ multiplex PCR; TCRdb's copy keeps in-frame clones and lacks some. This sample has roughly 40,000 clones, with about 86% found just once. This clone was observed a single time. The source was peripheral blood mononuclear cells, collected before any cancer treatment. The clonotype comes from a male donor older than 55 with stage II lung adenocarcinoma. The V call is TRBV5-1, the J call TRBJ2-2; possible D gene TRBD1, 5 bases. The CDR3 sequence: CASRLTANTGELFF. DNA of the CDR3: TGCGCCAGCAGGTTGACAGCGAACACCGGGGAGCTGTTTTTT.